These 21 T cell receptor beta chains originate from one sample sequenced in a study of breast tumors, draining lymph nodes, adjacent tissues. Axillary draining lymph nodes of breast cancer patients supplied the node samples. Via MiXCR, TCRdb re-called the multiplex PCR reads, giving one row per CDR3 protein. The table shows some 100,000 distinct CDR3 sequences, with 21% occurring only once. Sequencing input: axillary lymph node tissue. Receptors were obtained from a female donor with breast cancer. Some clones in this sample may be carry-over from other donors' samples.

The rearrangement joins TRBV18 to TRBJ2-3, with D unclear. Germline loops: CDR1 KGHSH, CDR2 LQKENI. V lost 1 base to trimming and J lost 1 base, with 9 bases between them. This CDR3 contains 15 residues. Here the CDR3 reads CASSPQGIGTDTQYF. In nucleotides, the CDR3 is TGTGCCAGCTCACCACAAGGGATCGGCACAGATACGCAGTATTTT. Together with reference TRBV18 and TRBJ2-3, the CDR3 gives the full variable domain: NAGVMQNPRHLVRRRGQEARLRCSPMKGHSHVYWYRQLPEEGLKFMVYLQKENIIDESGMPKERFSAEFPKEGPSILRIQQVVRGDSAAYFCASSPQGIGTDTQYFGPGTRLTVL.

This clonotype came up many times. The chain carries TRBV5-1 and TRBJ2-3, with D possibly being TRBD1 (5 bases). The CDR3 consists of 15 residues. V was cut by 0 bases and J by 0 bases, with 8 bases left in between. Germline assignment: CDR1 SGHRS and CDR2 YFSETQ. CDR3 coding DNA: TGCGCCAGCAGCTTGGGACAGACTAGCACAGATACGCAGTATTTT. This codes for CASSLGQTSTDTQYF.

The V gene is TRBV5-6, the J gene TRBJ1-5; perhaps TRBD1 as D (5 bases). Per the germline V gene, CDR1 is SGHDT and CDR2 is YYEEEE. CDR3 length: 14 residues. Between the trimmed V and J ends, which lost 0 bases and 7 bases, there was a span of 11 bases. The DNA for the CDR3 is TGTGCCAGCAGCTTGGGCGGGGGGTTGCAGCCCCAGCATTTT. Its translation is CASSLGGGLQPQHF.

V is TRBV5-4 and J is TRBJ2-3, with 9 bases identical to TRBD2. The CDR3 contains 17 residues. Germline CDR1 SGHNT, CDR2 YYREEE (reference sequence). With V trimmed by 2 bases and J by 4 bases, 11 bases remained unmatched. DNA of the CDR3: TGTGCCAGCAGCTTACCTGCGGGAGGGCGGGTAGCAGATACGCAGTATTTT. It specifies CASSLPAGGRVADTQYF.

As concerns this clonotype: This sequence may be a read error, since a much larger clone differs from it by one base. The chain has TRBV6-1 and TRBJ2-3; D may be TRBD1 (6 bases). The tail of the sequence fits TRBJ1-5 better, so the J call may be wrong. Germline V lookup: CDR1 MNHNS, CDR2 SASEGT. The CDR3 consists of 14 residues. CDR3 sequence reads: CASGGGGRTDTQHF. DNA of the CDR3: TGTGCCAGCGGTGGCGGGGGGCGGACAGATACGCAGCATTTT.

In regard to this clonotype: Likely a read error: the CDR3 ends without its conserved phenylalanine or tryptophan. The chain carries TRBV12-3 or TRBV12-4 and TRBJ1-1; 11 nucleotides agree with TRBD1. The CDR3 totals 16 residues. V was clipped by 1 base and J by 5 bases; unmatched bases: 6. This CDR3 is CASSLGTGGRGTEAFL. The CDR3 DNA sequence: TGTGCCAGCAGTTTAGGGACAGGGGGCCGGGGGACTGAAGCTTTCCTT.

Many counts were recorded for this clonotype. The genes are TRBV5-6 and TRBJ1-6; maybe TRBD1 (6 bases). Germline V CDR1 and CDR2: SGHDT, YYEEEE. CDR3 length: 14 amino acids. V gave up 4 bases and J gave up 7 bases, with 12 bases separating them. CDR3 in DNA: TGTGCCAGCAGCACTACAGGGTTGAATTCACCCCTCCACTTT. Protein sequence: CASSTTGLNSPLHF.

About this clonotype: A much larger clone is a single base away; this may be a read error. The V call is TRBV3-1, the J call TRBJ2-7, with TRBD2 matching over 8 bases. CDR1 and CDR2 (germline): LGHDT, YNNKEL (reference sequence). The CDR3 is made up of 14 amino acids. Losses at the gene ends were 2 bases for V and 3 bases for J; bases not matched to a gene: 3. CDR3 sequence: CASSQSGGRYEQYF. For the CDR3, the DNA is TGTGCCAGCAGCCAAAGCGGGGGCCGCTACGAGCAGTACTTC.

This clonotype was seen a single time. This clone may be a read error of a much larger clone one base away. DNA for the CDR3: TGTGCCAGGAGTGGAGAAACTGGAAACACCATATATTTT. It translates to CARSGETGNTIYF. The rearrangement uses TRBV30 and TRBJ1-3; unclear D gene. The germline V gene has CDR1 GTSNPN and CDR2 SVGIG (reference sequence). CDR3 size: 13 residues. The entire variable domain, with the rest obtained from reference TRBV30 and TRBJ1-3, is as follows: SQTIHQWPATLVQPVGSPLSLECTVEGTSNPNLYWYRQAAGRGLQLLFYSVGIGQISSEVPQNLSASRPQDRQFILSSKKLLLSDSGFYLCARSGETGNTIYFGEGSWLTVV.

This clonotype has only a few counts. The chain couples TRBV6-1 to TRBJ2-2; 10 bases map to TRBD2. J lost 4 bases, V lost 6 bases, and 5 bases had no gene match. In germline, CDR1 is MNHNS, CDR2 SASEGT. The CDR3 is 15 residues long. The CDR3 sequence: CASRPTSGVTGELFF. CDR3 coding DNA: TGTGCCAGCAGACCAACTAGCGGGGTCACCGGGGAGCTGTTTTTT.

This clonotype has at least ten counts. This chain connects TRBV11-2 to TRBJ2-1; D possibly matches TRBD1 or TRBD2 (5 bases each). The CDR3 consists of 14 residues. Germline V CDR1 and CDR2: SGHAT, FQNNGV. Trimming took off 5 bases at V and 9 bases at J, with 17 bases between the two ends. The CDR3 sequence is CASSPGRTPGEQFF. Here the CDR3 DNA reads TGTGCCAGCAGCCCGGGACGGACGCCTGGTGAGCAGTTCTTC.

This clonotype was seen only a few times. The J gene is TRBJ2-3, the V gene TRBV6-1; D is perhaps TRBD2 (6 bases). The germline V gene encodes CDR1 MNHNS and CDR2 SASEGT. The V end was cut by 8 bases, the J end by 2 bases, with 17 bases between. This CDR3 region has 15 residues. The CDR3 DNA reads TGTGCCAGCGCCCGACTAGGGGCCCCCACAGATACGCAGTATTTT. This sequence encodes CASARLGAPTDTQYF.

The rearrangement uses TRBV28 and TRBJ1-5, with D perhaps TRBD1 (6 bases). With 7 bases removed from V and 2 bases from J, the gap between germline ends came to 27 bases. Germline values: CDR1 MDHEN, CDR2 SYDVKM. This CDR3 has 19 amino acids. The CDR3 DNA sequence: TGTGCCAGCATCGACTGGGCAGACAGGCCGAGGGGTGGCAATCAGCCCCAGCATTTT. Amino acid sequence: CASIDWADRPRGGNQPQHF.

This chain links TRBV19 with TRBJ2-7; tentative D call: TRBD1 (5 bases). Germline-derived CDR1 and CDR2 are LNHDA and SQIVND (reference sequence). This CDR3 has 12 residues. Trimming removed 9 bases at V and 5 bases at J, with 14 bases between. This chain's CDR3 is CASSPDTHEQYF. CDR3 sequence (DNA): TGTGCCAGCAGTCCGGACACTCACGAGCAGTACTTC.

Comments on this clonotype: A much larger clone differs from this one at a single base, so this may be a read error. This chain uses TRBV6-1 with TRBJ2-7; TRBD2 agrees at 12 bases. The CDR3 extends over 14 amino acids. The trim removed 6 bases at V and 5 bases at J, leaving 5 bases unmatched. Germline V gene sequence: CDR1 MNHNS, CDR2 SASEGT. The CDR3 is CASRLAGGVDEQYF. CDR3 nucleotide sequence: TGTGCCAGCAGACTAGCGGGGGGAGTTGACGAGCAGTACTTC.

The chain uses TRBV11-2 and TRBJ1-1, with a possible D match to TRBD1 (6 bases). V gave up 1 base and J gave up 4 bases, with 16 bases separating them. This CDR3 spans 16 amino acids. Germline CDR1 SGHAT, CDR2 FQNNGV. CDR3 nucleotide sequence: TGTGCCAGCAGCTTAGCCCCCTCCAGGGGCGGCACTGAAGCTTTCTTT. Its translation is CASSLAPSRGGTEAFF.

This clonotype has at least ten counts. The CDR3 DNA sequence: TGTGCCAGCAGCCTGGACGGAAACTCTGGAAACACCATATATTTT. Its translation: CASSLDGNSGNTIYF. The J gene is TRBJ1-3, the V gene TRBV7-9; unclear D gene. The ends were cut back, 5 bases at V and 0 bases at J, with 11 bases in the middle. Germline CDR1 is SEHNR and CDR2 is FQNEAQ (reference sequence). CDR3 size: 15 residues.

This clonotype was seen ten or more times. DNA of the CDR3: TGCGCCAGCAGCCAACATATTAGGGACAGCTCCTACGAGCAGTACTTC. Residues: CASSQHIRDSSYEQYF. The genes are TRBV4-1 and TRBJ2-7; 7 bases agree with TRBD1. This CDR3 region has 16 residues. The V and J ends lost 2 bases and 0 bases, in that order; junction bases with no gene match: 7. CDR1 is MGHRA, CDR2 YSYEKL, per germline.

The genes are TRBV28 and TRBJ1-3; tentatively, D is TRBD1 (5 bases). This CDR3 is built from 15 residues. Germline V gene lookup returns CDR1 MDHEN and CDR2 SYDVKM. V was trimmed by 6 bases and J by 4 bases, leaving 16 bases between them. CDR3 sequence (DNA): TGTGCCAGCAGCTCGGGGGGTACTTCAGGAAACACCATATATTTT. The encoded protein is CASSSGGTSGNTIYF.

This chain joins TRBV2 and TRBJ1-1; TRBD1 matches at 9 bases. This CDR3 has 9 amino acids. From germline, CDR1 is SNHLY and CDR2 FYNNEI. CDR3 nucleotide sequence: TGTGGGTGGGGACAGGGAGCTTTCTTT. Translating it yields CGWGQGAFF.

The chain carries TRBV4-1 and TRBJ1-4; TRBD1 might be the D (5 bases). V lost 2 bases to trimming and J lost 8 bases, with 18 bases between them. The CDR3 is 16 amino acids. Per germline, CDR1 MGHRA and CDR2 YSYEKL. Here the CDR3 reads CASSQISGTLKEKLFF. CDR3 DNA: TGCGCCAGCAGCCAAATTTCCGGGACTTTGAAGGAAAAACTGTTTTTT.